This note documents a single T cell receptor (beta chain) sequence. Its antigen is as yet unknown. The sample contains more than one DNA sequence encoding this CDR3. This specimen belongs to a study of OX40 agonist ivuxolimab in advanced cancers. As for the study in general: Three partial responders included one hepatocellular carcinoma patient and two cutaneous melanoma patients. Study observations and caveats: CD8+ T cells showed, on average, more clonal expansion than CD4+ cells.

Assay used: immunoSEQ multiplex PCR; TCRdb lists only in-frame clones, some missing. The repertoire holds 55,000 to 70,000 clones, approximately 86% seen once, with over 0.45% in the top ten. Cycle 7 day 1, cycle 4 day 1, and baseline were the timepoints at which blood was sampled. The V end lost 6 bases, the J end lost 2 bases, and 14 bases lay between the germline ends. The CDR3 contains 14 residues. The V gene's germline CDR1 is MNHEY and CDR2 SVGAGI. This receptor was identified in an adult with an advanced solid tumor such as melanoma, head and neck, liver or kidney cancer. Source: CD4+ or CD8+ T cells sorted from blood, taken in a trial of the OX40 agonist ivuxolimab. The chain carries TRBV6-5 and TRBJ2-7, with D possibly TRBD1 on 6 matching bases. This CDR3 reads CASSPRQAPYEQYF. The CDR3 DNA reads TGTGCCAGCAGCCCCAGACAGGCCCCCTACGAGCAGTACTTC.